This entry is about one T cell receptor beta chain. This clonotype has a count of ten or more. There is no known antigen for this receptor. There are no base qualities to consult, and no much larger clone falls within one base. The record originates from a study of neurological immune-mediated disorders (dated by TCRdb to about 2019). Describing the broader study: Of the 35 or so multiple sclerosis patients, 31 had relapsing-remitting MS and 3 had secondary progressive MS. The cohort was made up of approximately 65 subjects, consisting of roughly 15 HAM/TSP patients, around 35 multiple sclerosis patients and 20 or so healthy controls. Using UMI-based sequencing, the study compared peripheral blood TCR-beta repertoires from patients with HTLV-I-associated myelopathy (HAM/TSP), patients with multiple sclerosis, and healthy controls. The 85 to 110 TCR-beta libraries included longitudinal samples, technical triplicates and paired sorted CD4+ and CD8+ T-cell subsets alongside PBMC samples.

Counted from cysteine to phenylalanine, this CDR3 has 15 amino acids. Only the CDR3 region is kept as DNA, spanning 45 bases read in frame from base 1. The V and J ends are trimmed by 1 base and 1 base, leaving 8 bases between them. CDR1 SGHTA and CDR2 FQGNSA are derived from the germline V gene. What the authors observed across the whole study: The highest TCR clonal expansion was observed in HAM/TSP patients, whereas the lowest was observed in MS patients, even when compared with healthy controls. The MS cluster was not associated with any clinical or MRI features, and the authors stated that larger cohorts are needed. In a phylogenetic analysis, the repertoires of 18 out of 34 MS patients fell into a single cluster of related CDR3 sequences, pointing to a possible signature at the repertoire level. No identical CDR3 amino acid sequences were found to be shared among expanded clones across subjects, suggesting that TCR-beta repertoires were private in all groups.

To synthesize cDNA, template-switch 5'RACE was performed with a primer carrying a 10-nucleotide random unique molecular identifier so that each TCR transcript was tagged. Every sequencing run yielded over 190 million TCR-beta sequences covering 15-18 subjects. The RNeasy kit was used for extraction of total RNA. The KAPA Real-time Library Amplification kit was used to amplify TCR-beta VDJ regions with primers for the TCR constant region and the 5'RACE anchor. A first PCR added sample indexes and Illumina adaptors, after which a second PCR increased the library yield. After Ampure bead purification, the roughly 650 bp TCR product was size-selected on a 2% E-gel SizeSelection system. Before pooling, library quality was assessed on a Bioanalyzer, concentration was determined with Qubit, and library quantification was performed with the Kapa Library Quantification kit. An Illumina HiSeq 2500 sequenced the libraries paired-end 2 x 150 bp. To increase sequence diversity, about 23-32% phiX was spiked into each library pool. From the authors' description of their analysis: Quality-filtered reads were processed with the UMI-based MiGEC pipeline, which removed over 85% of raw TCR sequences during error correction. IMGT germline references were used for alignment of VDJ genes, and clonotypes were defined by a unique CDR3 amino acid sequence together with V-J genes. VDJtools evaluated clonal expansion, Shannon diversity and CDR3 relatedness (CalcPairwiseDistances, ClusterSamples); CLCbio workbench built phylogenetic trees. Clones with at least 8 unique UMIs were defined as expanded, with this threshold being based on coefficient-of-variation modelling across technical triplicates. The public reads were reanalyzed by TCRdb: fastp trimming at Q25, MiXCR alignment, in-frame beta chains only. Each entry merges the rows of one CDR3 protein and shows their most common DNA and genes. V and J calls and clone size were set by TCRdb, not the authors. Present in this sample are around 70,000 distinct CDR3 sequences, around 4.8% of which were seen just once. Together, the top ten hold 2.2% of the sample.

For unsorted PBMC libraries, 2 million PBMCs were used after storage in RNAlater at -80 degrees C until RNA extraction. The multiple sclerosis patients were enrolled in a US clinical protocol that used magnetic resonance imaging to evaluate disease progression. Peripheral blood underwent Ficoll-Hypaque density gradient centrifugation to isolate PBMCs, which were then cryopreserved in liquid nitrogen. The sequenced material came from PBMCs. This TCR was sampled from an older woman with multiple sclerosis. The chain joins TRBV7-2 to TRBJ2-1, with the D gene too uncertain to name. CDR3 reads: CASSLGQLSYNEQFF. The nucleotide sequence reads TGTGCCAGCAGCTTAGGTCAGCTTTCCTACAATGAGCAGTTCTTC.